This paragraph reports one T cell receptor beta chain. Germline CDR1 SGHTA, CDR2 FQGTGA. The CDR3 is made up of 13 amino acids. The ends were cut back, 4 bases at V and 8 bases at J, with 12 bases in the middle. Study members were between roughly 18 and 90 years old and lived in 24 US regions. This entry comes from a study of blood T cell repertoires in COVID-19. The authors' processing: The authors estimated nucleated cell counts from reference gene primer amplification. The protocol was immunoSEQ multiplex PCR, while the TCRdb copy is restricted to in-frame clones and leaves out a portion. V, J and clone size are taken as reported in that table, and D and trimming were inferred from the DNA itself. The table includes about 250,000 clones, around four fifths detected once.

Sequencing was carried out using PBMCs or T cells enriched from blood (not recorded which). This TCR was sampled from a woman between 40 and 55 years old who had been exposed to COVID-19. This chain uses TRBV7-3 with TRBJ1-5, with D possibly TRBD1 on 6 matching bases. The CDR3 loop is CASSSTGKEPQHF. The DNA for the CDR3 is TGTGCCAGCAGCTCCACAGGGAAAGAGCCCCAGCATTTT.